This TCR beta chain was sequenced for a study of regulatory T cells in long-lasting Graves disease (dated by TCRdb to 2020 to 2022). About the investigation overall: In the newly diagnosed Graves' disease group, patients had been taking antithyroid drugs for less than 3 months. Peripheral blood TCR sequencing and RNA sequencing compared persistent Graves' disease patients with newly diagnosed Graves' disease patients. The study was conducted in China and was registered as a clinical trial. A total of roughly 35 samples underwent TCR sequencing: around 13 from persistent and around 20 from newly diagnosed Graves' disease patients. On the study overall, not on this receptor specifically: Only the TCR beta chain was sequenced and analyzed. The authors acknowledged the small sample size as a limitation that may reduce accuracy. The study examined only peripheral blood because the primary lesion, thyroid tissue, could not be accessed. Compared with newly diagnosed patients, persistent Graves' disease patients had lower TCR Shannon entropy and fewer highly expanded clones, which suggests clonal expansion. Preferential use of TRBV28, TRBJ1-2 and TRBJ2-5 was observed in persistent disease, whereas TRBV20-1 and TRBJ2-1 were favored in newly diagnosed disease. More public clonotypes were shared among persistent patients (over 2,500) than among newly diagnosed patients (roughly 1,000).

V and J are truncated by 1 base and 7 bases respectively, leaving an intervening sequence of 12 bases. Its CDR3 holds 14 amino acids, cysteine through phenylalanine. Only the CDR3 part of the read is kept: 42 bases, read in frame from the first base. This clonotype was detected ten times or more. Its antigen has not been determined. The sample holds no much larger clone one base away, and base qualities are not on file. This specimen's time point label, interpreted: newly diagnosed GD, antithyroid drugs for less than 3 months. For both TCR sequencing and RNA sequencing, RNA was extracted from PBMCs in TRIzol. The diagnosis of Graves' disease was made according to American Thyroid Association guidelines. Patients were recruited from an endocrinology department in Xi'an, China. Each patient gave roughly 10 milliliters of peripheral blood, collected in an EDTA anticoagulant tube. Ficoll Paque Plus density gradient separation was used to isolate PBMCs, and no additional T cell sorting was done. An Agilent 2100 Bioanalyzer and agarose gel were used to check RNA quality, and a NanoDrop 2000 was used to measure RNA concentration.

Library prep was done by multiplex PCR. Data came from an Illumina HiSeq 4000. iRepertoire HTBI primers and Arm-PCR amplification of CDR3 regions were used to construct TCR beta libraries. Before sequencing, the PCR products underwent gel purification. As for how the authors treated the data: Gene usage analysis of CDR3 amino acid clonotypes relied on the 55 to 80 TRBV and around 14 TRBJ segments identified across samples. COPE and FqMerger were used to merge the filtered high-quality paired reads into contigs. BLAST was used to align contigs to the IMGT TRBV, TRBD and TRBJ reference genes, and CDR3 was defined following IMGT. Clonotypes above 0.1% frequency were classified as highly expanded clones. Shannon entropy was used to measure repertoire diversity, and the Gini coefficient was used to measure V-J evenness. Public clonotypes were defined as clonotypes shared by more than one individual. TCRdb applied fastp at Q25 and MiXCR to the public reads, then kept only in-frame beta chains. All rows with the same CDR3 protein become a single entry with the most common DNA and genes. These V and J calls originate from TCRdb's pipeline instead of the authors' own analysis. The sample includes about 440,000 distinct CDR3 sequences, with approximately 16% observed a single time. About 25% of the sample goes to the ten largest clones.

The data were also submitted as part of a second study, on T cells in Graves' hyperthyroidism and ophthalmopathy. The second publication reports: Stable Graves' hyperthyroidism was defined as no progression to ophthalmopathy during 18 months of follow-up. Hyperthyroidism patients were aged 18 to 65 years and newly diagnosed, with disease duration of less than 2 months. Patients with uncontrolled infections, other autoimmune diseases, pregnancy or lactation were excluded. Diagnoses were established on the basis of clinical symptoms, serum thyroxine and TRAb, thyroid ultrasound, and orbital computed tomography. The first round of RT-PCR for the TCR CDR3 was performed with the HTBI primer set and the Qiagen OneStep RT-PCR kit. Most expanded thyroid clonotypes (frequency above 0.001) were also detected in blood, a finding suggesting that blood repertoires may reflect thyroid immune responses. A 13 V-J signature model separated ophthalmopathy from stable hyperthyroidism, with around 91% sensitivity and 81.08% specificity in cross-validation and 80%/75% in testing. In validation, the model predicted progression to ophthalmopathy with roughly 70% sensitivity and about 72% specificity, a median of 6.5 months before onset. To identify TCR V-J signatures that set the groups apart, the researchers used a discovery cohort of 100 patients, made up of roughly 40 with Graves' ophthalmopathy and about 60 with stable Graves' hyperthyroidism. An independent validation cohort of under 20 hyperthyroidism patients and approximately 17 patients who later progressed to ophthalmopathy tested prospective prediction of ophthalmopathy. The 75 to 100 discovery patients were randomly divided into training and test sets at a 7:3 ratio. The study also compared thyroid tissue and blood T-cell repertoires from about six Graves' hyperthyroidism patients. Following sampling, methimazole starting at 30 mg daily was given to hyperthyroidism patients, and high-dose intravenous methylprednisolone was given to ophthalmopathy patients. The libraries were constructed in a second round of multiplex PCR and then size-selected and purified. Paired-end sequencing of the libraries was performed with 100 bp reads on an Illumina HiSeq2000. SOAPnuke was used to process the raw data, removing reads that contained adapters or uncalled bases, had a mean Phred below 15, or lacked an exact match to the constant primer or identifier. High-quality paired reads were merged using COPE v1.2.5, and each unique nucleotide sequence was defined as a clonotype. MiTCR v1.1 was used to align the clonotypes against IMGT TRBV, TRBD and TRBJ reference segments. The analysis included only V-J combinations with a frequency above 0.0001, which together covered more than 99% of the repertoires. A TCS score was defined as the ratio of F50 (clonal expansion) to E x V (chaos), with BLOSUM62-based TCRdist applied between CDR3 peptides within each V-J. Welch's t-statistics and random forest reduced roughly 540 V-J features to around 14, which were used in a naive Bayes classifier (R e1071). No statistical method was used to fix the sample size in advance, and group allocation was not hidden from the investigators. According to the paper, TCR Vbeta CDR3 sequencing was carried out on around 140 peripheral blood samples, which came from some 41 ophthalmopathy, 75 to 80 hyperthyroidism and about 17 progressor patients.

Sequences were derived from peripheral blood mononuclear cells (PBMCs), sampled at new diagnosis, from a patient treated with antithyroid drugs. The chain was built from TRBV12-3 or TRBV12-4 and TRBJ2-3, with the D segment identity uncertain. The clonotype was recovered from a woman between 18 and 29 years old with Graves disease. Donor details come from another sample of the same person, matched by shared clones. The CDR3 protein: CASSLEPGDHTQYF. The nucleotide sequence is given as TGTGCCAGCAGTTTAGAGCCAGGAGATCATACGCAGTATTTT.